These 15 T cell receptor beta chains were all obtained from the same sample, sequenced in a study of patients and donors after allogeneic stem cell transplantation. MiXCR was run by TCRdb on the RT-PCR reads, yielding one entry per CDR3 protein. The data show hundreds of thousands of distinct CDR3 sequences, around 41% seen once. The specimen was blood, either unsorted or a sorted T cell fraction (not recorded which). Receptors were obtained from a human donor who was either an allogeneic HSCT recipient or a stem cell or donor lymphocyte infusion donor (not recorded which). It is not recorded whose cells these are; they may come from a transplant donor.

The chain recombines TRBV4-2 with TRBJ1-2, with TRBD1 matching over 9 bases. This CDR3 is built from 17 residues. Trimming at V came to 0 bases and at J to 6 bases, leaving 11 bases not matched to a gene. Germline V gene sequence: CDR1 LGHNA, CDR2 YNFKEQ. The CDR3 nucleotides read TGTGCCAGCAGCCAAGATGATATTGGACAGGGGTCCAATGGCTACACCTTC. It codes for CASSQDDIGQGSNGYTF.

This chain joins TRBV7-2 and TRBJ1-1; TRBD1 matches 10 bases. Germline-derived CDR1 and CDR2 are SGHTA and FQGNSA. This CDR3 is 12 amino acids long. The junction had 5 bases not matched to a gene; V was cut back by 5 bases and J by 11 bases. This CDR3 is CASSIGQGEAFF. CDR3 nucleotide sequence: TGTGCCAGCAGCATCGGACAGGGGGAGGCTTTCTTT.

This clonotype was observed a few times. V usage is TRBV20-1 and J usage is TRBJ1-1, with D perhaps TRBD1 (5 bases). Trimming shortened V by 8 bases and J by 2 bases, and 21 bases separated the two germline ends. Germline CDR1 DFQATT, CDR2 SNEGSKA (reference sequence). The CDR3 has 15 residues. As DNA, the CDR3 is TGCAGTCTTGCTAGGAGGCTGGGACCCAACACTGAAGCTTTCTTT. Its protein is CSLARRLGPNTEAFF.

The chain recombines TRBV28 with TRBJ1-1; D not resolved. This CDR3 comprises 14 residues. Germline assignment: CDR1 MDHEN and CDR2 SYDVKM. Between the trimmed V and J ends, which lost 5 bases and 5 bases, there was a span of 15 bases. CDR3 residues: CASSPPRGWTEAFF. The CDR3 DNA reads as TGTGCCAGCAGTCCCCCCCGGGGTTGGACTGAAGCTTTCTTT.

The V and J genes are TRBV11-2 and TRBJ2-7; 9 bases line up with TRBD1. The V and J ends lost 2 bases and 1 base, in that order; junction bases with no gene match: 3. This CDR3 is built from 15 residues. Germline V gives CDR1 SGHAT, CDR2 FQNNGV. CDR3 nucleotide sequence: TGTGCCAGCAGCTTATTCGGGACAGGGTCCTACGAGCAGTACTTC. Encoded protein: CASSLFGTGSYEQYF.

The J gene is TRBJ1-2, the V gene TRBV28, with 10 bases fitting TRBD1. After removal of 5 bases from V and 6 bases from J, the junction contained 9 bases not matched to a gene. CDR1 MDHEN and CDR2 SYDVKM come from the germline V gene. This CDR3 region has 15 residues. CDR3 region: CASSPPGQGSNGYTF. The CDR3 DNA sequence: TGTGCCAGCAGTCCTCCGGGACAGGGGTCGAATGGCTACACCTTC.

The CDR3 nucleotides are TGTGCCAGCAGCTTACGCGCAGGGAGGTCCGGGGAGCTGTTTTTT. Its protein is CASSLRAGRSGELFF. The chain carries TRBV7-8 and TRBJ2-2; D might be TRBD2 (6 bases). The CDR3 has 15 amino acids. The germline V gene encodes CDR1 SGHVS and CDR2 FQNEAQ. The V end lost 2 bases, the J end lost 6 bases, and 13 bases lay between the germline ends.

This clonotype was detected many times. The chain's CDR3 is CASSPTGDYGYTF. The CDR3 DNA follows: TGTGCCAGCAGCCCCACAGGGGACTATGGCTACACCTTC. The genes are TRBV7-2 and TRBJ1-2; TRBD1 aligns across 7 bases. V was clipped by 5 bases and J by 3 bases; unmatched bases: 3. There are 13 residues in the CDR3. Germline-derived CDR1 and CDR2 are SGHTA and FQGNSA.

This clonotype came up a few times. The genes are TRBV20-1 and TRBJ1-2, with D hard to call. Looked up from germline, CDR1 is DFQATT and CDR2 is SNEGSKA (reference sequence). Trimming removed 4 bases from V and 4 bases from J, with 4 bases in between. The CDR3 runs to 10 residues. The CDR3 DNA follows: TGCAGTGCTAAGAGCTATGGCTACACCTTC. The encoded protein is CSAKSYGYTF.

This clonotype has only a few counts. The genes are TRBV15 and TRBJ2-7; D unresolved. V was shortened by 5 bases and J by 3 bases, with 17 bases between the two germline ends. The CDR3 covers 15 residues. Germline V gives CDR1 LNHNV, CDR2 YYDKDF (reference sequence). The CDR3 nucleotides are TGTGCCACCAGCCATCCCCCTCGTGCAGTCTACGAGCAGTACTTC. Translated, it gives CATSHPPRAVYEQYF.

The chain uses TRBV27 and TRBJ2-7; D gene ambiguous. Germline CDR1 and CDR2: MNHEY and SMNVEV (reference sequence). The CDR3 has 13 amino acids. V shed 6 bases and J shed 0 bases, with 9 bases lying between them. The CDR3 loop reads CASSELSSYEQYF. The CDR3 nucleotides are TGTGCCAGCAGCGAACTAAGCTCCTACGAGCAGTACTTC.

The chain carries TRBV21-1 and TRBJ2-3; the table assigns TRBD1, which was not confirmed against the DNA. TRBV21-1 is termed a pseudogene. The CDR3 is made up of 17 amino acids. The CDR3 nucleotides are TGTGCCAGCAGCAAAGTGGACAGGGCGGAAAACACAGATACGCAGTATTTT. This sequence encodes CASSKVDRAENTDTQYF.

The CDR3 spells CASSLQGRTYGYTF. As DNA, the CDR3 is TGCGCCAGCAGCTTACAGGGGCGGACCTATGGCTACACCTTC. The V and J genes are TRBV5-1 and TRBJ1-2; 7 positions match TRBD1. CDR1 and CDR2 from the germline V gene are SGHRS and YFSETQ. V shed 2 bases, J shed 4 bases, and the junction held 5 bases outside the gene matches. The CDR3 contains 14 residues.

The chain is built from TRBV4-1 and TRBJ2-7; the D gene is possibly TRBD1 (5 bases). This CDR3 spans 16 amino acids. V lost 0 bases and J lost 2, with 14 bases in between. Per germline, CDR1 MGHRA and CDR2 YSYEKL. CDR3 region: CASSQDFDSFAYEQYF. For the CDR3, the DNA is TGCGCCAGCAGCCAAGATTTCGACAGCTTTGCCTACGAGCAGTACTTC.

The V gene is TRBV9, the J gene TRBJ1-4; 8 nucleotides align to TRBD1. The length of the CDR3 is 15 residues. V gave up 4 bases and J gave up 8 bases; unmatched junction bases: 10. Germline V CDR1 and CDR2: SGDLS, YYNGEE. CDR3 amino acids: CASSFRTGRGEKLFF. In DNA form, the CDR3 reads TGTGCCAGCAGCTTCCGGACAGGGAGAGGAGAAAAACTGTTTTTT.